A single sample is the source of the 5 T cell receptor beta chains below, sequenced in a study of blood T cell repertoires in COVID-19 (TCRdb year 2020). The library came from the immunoSEQ multiplex PCR assay. TCRdb obtained this table from immuneACCESS and retained in-frame rearrangements with V and J assigned. These tables miss some clones; where compared with another copy, unresolved V genes account for less than half of the shortfall, and the remainder is unexplained. Across this sample there are around 240,000 clones, with around 90% seen only once. The ten top clones hold approximately 1.2% of the sample. The sequenced material came from PBMCs or T cells enriched from blood (not recorded which). These receptors were obtained from a human donor in a cohort exposed to, infected with or recovered from COVID-19 (not recorded which). The donor label of this sample is uncertain.

This chain uses TRBV19 with TRBJ2-4; maybe TRBD2 (5 bases). Trimming removed 6 bases at V and 2 bases at J, with 14 bases between. Per the germline V gene, CDR1 is LNHDA and CDR2 is SQIVND (reference sequence). The CDR3 runs 15 residues. The DNA of the CDR3 is TGTGCCAGTAGCCGCACCGGGGAGCCCAAAAACATTCAGTACTTC. This gives the protein CASSRTGEPKNIQYF.

The V and J genes are TRBV18 and TRBJ2-7; possibly TRBD1 for D (6 bases). V was cut by 3 bases and J by 2 bases, with 14 bases left in between. The germline gives CDR1 KGHSH, CDR2 LQKENI. The CDR3 spans 15 residues. CDR3 DNA: TGTGCCAGCTCACCGGCTGCGGACAGCGCCTACGAGCAGTACTTC. This codes for CASSPAADSAYEQYF.

This chain joins TRBV19 and TRBJ2-3, with 11 bases that match TRBD1. Germline values: CDR1 LNHDA, CDR2 SQIVND (reference sequence). Trimming removed 3 bases from V and 2 bases from J; junction bases left unmatched: 7. The CDR3 has 17 amino acids. CDR3 in amino acids: CASSMGRDRGITDTQYF. CDR3 nucleotide sequence: TGTGCCAGTAGTATGGGCCGGGACAGGGGGATCACAGATACGCAGTATTTT.

This sequence joins TRBV30 and TRBJ1-5, with D possibly matching TRBD1 (5 bases). Trimming took 2 bases from V and 4 from J, leaving 9 bases between them. Germline V gene sequence: CDR1 GTSNPN, CDR2 SVGIG (reference sequence). The CDR3 totals 13 residues. This CDR3 reads CAWSRDWNQPQHF. Here the CDR3 DNA reads TGTGCCTGGAGTCGGGACTGGAATCAGCCCCAGCATTTT.

This chain connects TRBV7-9 to TRBJ1-2; 7 bases agree with TRBD1. The germline gives CDR1 SEHNR, CDR2 FQNEAQ (reference sequence). The V and J ends lost 0 bases and 6 bases, in that order; junction bases with no gene match: 7. This CDR3 is built from 15 residues. CDR3 in DNA: TGTGCCAGCAGCTTAGCGCGCATCCAGGGGGATGGCTACACCTTC. It codes for CASSLARIQGDGYTF.